The rows below give T cell receptor beta chains drawn from one sample of a study of response to subunit inactivated influenza vaccine. One entry per CDR3 protein, called by TCRdb with MiXCR from the RT-PCR reads. Of 630,000 or so distinct CDR3 sequences listed, about a sixth are singletons. Here the sequenced sample was PBMCs from blood, taken less than 13 days after vaccination. These receptors came from a man between 50 and 59 years old who received an inactivated influenza vaccine. Each CDR3 is given with its conserved first and last residue. D genes are given only for firm matches. A row's size may be missing; if present it is once, few, many or a size class.

j_call | clone_size | cdr3_length | d_call | v_call | cdr3_aa | cdr3_nt
TRBJ2-7 | NA | 16 | TRBD2 | TRBV14 | CASSHLGLAGGYEQYF | TGTGCCAGCAGCCACTTGGGACTAGCGGGAGGATACGAGCAGTACTTC
TRBJ2-7 | few | 15 | TRBD1 | TRBV7-2 | CASSLRYRGFDEQYF | TGTGCCAGCAGCTTAAGGTACAGGGGTTTCGACGAGCAGTACTTC
TRBJ2-1 | few | 16 | TRBD2 | TRBV9 | CASSYGSSGSYNEQFF | TGTGCCAGCAGCTATGGGTCTAGCGGGAGCTACAATGAGCAGTTCTTC
TRBJ1-2 | many | 13 | NA | TRBV6-1 | CASRLSLEYGYTF | TGTGCCAGCAGACTGTCACTCGAATATGGCTACACCTTC
TRBJ1-4 | few | 16 | NA | TRBV7-9 | CASSLGALQANEKLFF | TGTGCCAGCAGCTTAGGAGCTCTCCAAGCTAATGAAAAACTGTTTTTT
TRBJ2-7 | many | 11 | NA | TRBV29-1 | CSVRTGYEQYF | TGCAGCGTCCGTACAGGTTACGAGCAGTACTTC
TRBJ2-1 | few | 16 | NA | TRBV14 | CASSRGRFSSYNEQFF | TGTGCCAGCAGCCGGGGACGGTTTAGCTCCTACAATGAGCAGTTCTTC
TRBJ1-4 | NA | 14 | NA | TRBV5-5 | CASSLQGYNEKLFF | TGTGCCAGCAGCTTGCAGGGGTATAATGAAAAACTGTTTTTT
TRBJ2-7 | NA | 15 | NA | TRBV12-3/TRBV12-4 | CASSYSGFGAYEQYF | TGTGCCAGCAGTTACTCGGGGTTCGGCGCCTACGAGCAGTACTTC
TRBJ2-5 | many | 13 | NA | TRBV15 | CATRYLGEETQYF | TGTGCCACTAGATATTTAGGGGAAGAGACCCAGTACTTC
TRBJ1-2 | NA | 13 | NA | TRBV20-1 | CSARPRDRYGYTF | TGCAGTGCTAGGCCCCGGGACCGGTATGGCTACACCTTC
TRBJ2-7 | many | 14 | NA | TRBV29-1 | CSVAGTPSSYEQYF | TGCAGCGTTGCAGGGACACCGAGCTCCTACGAGCAGTACTTC
TRBJ1-5 | NA | 16 | NA | TRBV12-3/TRBV12-4 | CASSFGQYYSNQPQHF | TGTGCCAGCAGTTTCGGGCAGTATTATAGCAATCAGCCCCAGCATTTT
TRBJ2-7 | few | 14 | NA | TRBV5-1 | CASSPTGPAYEQYF | TGCGCCAGCAGCCCGACAGGACCAGCCTACGAGCAGTACTTC
TRBJ2-2 | NA | 16 | NA | TRBV5-1 | CASSLVGMGNTGELFF | TGCGCCAGCAGCTTGGTGGGGATGGGGAACACCGGGGAGCTGTTTTTT
TRBJ2-1 | NA | 15 | TRBD1 | TRBV24-1 | CATSEPGQGGNEQFF | TGTGCCACCAGTGAACCGGGACAGGGGGGCAATGAGCAGTTCTTC
TRBJ2-7 | many | 15 | NA | TRBV7-2 | CASSLEPGPTYEQYF | TGTGCCAGCAGCTTAGAACCCGGGCCTACCTACGAGCAGTACTTC
TRBJ2-7 | NA | 14 | NA | TRBV28 | CASSFAGANYEQYF | TGTGCCAGCAGTTTTGCAGGGGCGAACTACGAGCAGTACTTC
TRBJ1-1 | NA | 11 | NA | TRBV29-1 | CSVLLRTEAFF | TGCAGCGTCTTGCTCCGGACTGAAGCTTTCTTT
TRBJ2-1 | many | 19 | NA | TRBV4-2 | CASSQDSDIFQLSYNEQFF | TGTGCCAGCAGCCAAGACTCCGATATCTTCCAACTCTCCTACAATGAGCAGTTCTTC
TRBJ1-4 | NA | 15 | TRBD1 | TRBV7-2 | CASSSGQGVREKLFF | TGTGCCAGCAGCTCCGGACAGGGCGTGAGGGAAAAACTGTTTTTT
TRBJ2-7 | few | 13 | NA | TRBV6-1 | CASSERQDYEQYF | TGTGCCAGCAGTGAACGACAGGACTACGAGCAGTACTTC
TRBJ2-1 | NA | 14 | TRBD2 | TRBV6-1 | CATGRSGRFNEQFF | TGTGCCACCGGACGAAGCGGGAGGTTTAATGAGCAGTTCTTC
TRBJ2-7 | few | 17 | TRBD2 | TRBV20-1 | CSARDLRGLAGGYEQYF | TGCAGTGCTAGAGACCTACGCGGACTAGCGGGGGGTTACGAGCAGTACTTC
TRBJ2-3 | NA | 15 | TRBD2 | TRBV7-2 | CASSDKREDSDTQYF | TGTGCCAGCAGCGATAAGCGGGAGGACTCAGATACGCAGTATTTT
TRBJ1-4 | NA | 15 | NA | TRBV21-1 | CASSIRGQLNEKLFF | TGTGCCAGCAGCATCCGGGGACAGTTAAATGAAAAACTGTTTTTT
TRBJ2-1 | NA | 19 | TRBD2 | TRBV3-1 | CASSHWTSGGISSYNEQFF | TGTGCCAGCAGCCACTGGACTAGCGGGGGCATAAGCTCCTACAATGAGCAGTTCTTC
TRBJ2-3 | NA | 14 | NA | TRBV7-2 | CASSQSGTLDTQYF | TGTGCCAGCAGCCAAAGCGGGACACTGGATACGCAGTATTTT
TRBJ2-1 | NA | 14 | NA | TRBV6-2/TRBV6-3 | CATAAISGGWEQFF | TGTGCCACGGCTGCGATTTCGGGGGGCTGGGAGCAGTTCTTC
TRBJ2-3 | few | 17 | NA | TRBV6-2/TRBV6-3 | CASSYSRRGAYTDTQYF | TGTGCCAGCAGTTACTCGAGACGCGGGGCGTACACAGATACGCAGTATTTT
TRBJ2-7 | NA | 15 | TRBD1 | TRBV12-3/TRBV12-4 | CASSLALRGTYEQYF | TGTGCCAGCAGTTTAGCGCTCAGGGGGACCTACGAGCAGTACTTC
TRBJ2-1 | NA | 15 | NA | TRBV2 | CASFAGTYSYNEQFF | TGTGCCAGTTTTGCCGGGACCTATTCCTACAATGAGCAGTTCTTC
TRBJ2-2 | NA | 16 | NA | TRBV24-1 | CATADGADGPTGELFF | TGTGCCACCGCCGATGGGGCAGATGGCCCCACCGGGGAGCTGTTTTTT
TRBJ1-2 | NA | 14 | NA | TRBV12-3/TRBV12-4 | CASSPGKPPYGYTF | TGTGCCAGCAGCCCAGGGAAGCCCCCCTATGGCTACACCTTC
TRBJ1-6 | NA | 14 | NA | TRBV6-1 | CASSDGTYNSPLHF | TGTGCCAGCAGTGACGGGACCTATAATTCACCCCTCCACTTT
TRBJ1-1 | NA | 13 | NA | TRBV6-1 | CASSRPGHLEAFF | TGTGCCAGCAGCCGACCGGGACACCTTGAAGCTTTCTTT